Each of the 26 T cell receptor beta chains below was sequenced from the same sample in a study of identical twins (dated by TCRdb to about 2016). Libraries were made using 5' RACE. Instrument used: Illumina HiSeq 2000. The public reads were quality trimmed at Q25 with fastp and then assembled into clones with MiXCR by TCRdb, keeping productive beta chains. Rows are combined by CDR3 protein, so each entry shows the most common genes and DNA. This sample comprises about 240,000 distinct CDR3 sequences, roughly a tenth of them detected only once. Approximately 11% of the sample is in the top ten clones. The sample was memory T cells sorted from blood. The cell subset or site label for this specimen denotes: CD45RO+ enriched T cells. The receptors here all came from a man in his fifties in good health.

The J gene is TRBJ1-6, the V gene TRBV20-1; D may be TRBD1 (5 bases). The germline gives CDR1 DFQATT, CDR2 SNEGSKA (reference sequence). V was trimmed by 4 bases and J by 5 bases, leaving 18 bases between them. The CDR3 extends over 16 amino acids. The CDR3 here is CSAKDGSHRNNSPLHF. CDR3 DNA sequence: TGCAGTGCTAAAGACGGAAGCCACAGGAATAATTCACCCCTCCACTTT.

This clonotype showed up many times. The chain recombines TRBV29-1 with TRBJ1-5, with 7 positions matching TRBD1. CDR3 length equals 14 residues. CDR1 is SQVTM and CDR2 is ANQGSEA in the germline V gene. The J segment lost 2 bases and the V segment lost 6 bases, leaving 7 bases of the junction unmatched. CDR3 amino acids: CSVITGTGNQPQHF. As DNA, the CDR3 is TGCAGCGTAATAACAGGGACAGGCAATCAGCCCCAGCATTTT.

The table lists this clonotype with many counts. The chain employs TRBV29-1 and TRBJ2-1; 7 bases agree with TRBD2. Trimming cost V 3 bases and J 15 bases; bases outside gene matches: 8. Germline values: CDR1 SQVTM, CDR2 ANQGSEA. The CDR3 spans 11 residues. CDR3 DNA: TGCAGCGTTGATCAGGCGGGAGTCCCGTTCTTC. Amino acids: CSVDQAGVPFF.

The chain uses TRBV6-4 and TRBJ2-2; the match to TRBD1 covers 8 bases. Germline CDR1 reads MRHNA; CDR2 reads SNTAGT. This CDR3 has 15 residues. With 6 bases clipped from V and 7 bases from J, the junction kept 10 bases outside the gene matches. The CDR3 loop reads CASRPQGGNGGELFF. The CDR3, as DNA: TGTGCCAGCAGGCCACAGGGGGGAAACGGCGGGGAGCTGTTTTTT.

This clonotype was seen only a few times. The CDR3: CSASPIDGLAGGPFTDTQYF. CDR3 sequence (DNA): TGCAGTGCTAGCCCCATAGACGGACTAGCGGGGGGGCCCTTCACAGATACGCAGTATTTT. The rearrangement links TRBV20-1 to TRBJ2-3; 15 positions match TRBD2. V dropped 3 bases and J dropped 2; count of bases not matched to a gene: 15. Germline V gives CDR1 DFQATT, CDR2 SNEGSKA (reference sequence). This CDR3 contains 20 residues.

On this clonotype itself: A read error may explain this, as a much larger clone is one base away. The rearrangement joins TRBV19 to TRBJ1-1; tentative D call: TRBD1 (5 bases). CDR1 is LNHDA and CDR2 is SQIVND in the germline V gene (reference sequence). This CDR3 is built from 14 residues. Trimming took 3 bases from V and 8 from J, leaving 16 bases between them. The CDR3 nucleotides read TGTGCCAGTAGTATTGGGTACTGGGACGTCGAAGCTTTCTTT. This codes for CASSIGYWDVEAFF.

The rearrangement uses TRBV29-1 and TRBJ2-2; 9 bases map to TRBD1. V was pared by 6 bases and J by 6 bases, with 8 bases of the junction left unmatched. The length of the CDR3 is 14 residues. Germline assignment: CDR1 SQVTM and CDR2 ANQGSEA. CDR3: CSVGQGGYSGELFF. For the CDR3, the DNA is TGCAGCGTGGGACAGGGCGGGTACTCCGGGGAGCTGTTTTTT.

This clonotype was counted a few times. The V gene is TRBV25-1, the J gene TRBJ2-1, with 10 positions matching TRBD1. Per the germline V gene, CDR1 is MGHDK and CDR2 is SYGVNS. The CDR3 loop spans 14 amino acids. The junction had 4 bases not matched to a gene; V was cut back by 4 bases and J by 7 bases. Written as DNA, the CDR3 is TGTGCCAGCAGTGGACAGGGGGCCAGGAATGAGCAGTTCTTC. Amino acid sequence: CASSGQGARNEQFF.

The chain uses TRBV7-2 and TRBJ1-1; D may be TRBD1 (6 bases). The length of the CDR3 is 14 residues. V lost 1 base and J lost 5, with 11 bases in between. Per the germline V gene, CDR1 is SGHTA and CDR2 is FQGNSA. The DNA of the CDR3 is TGTGCCAGCAGCTTAGGAGGGGGGGTTACTGAAGCTTTCTTT. Translated: CASSLGGGVTEAFF.

This clonotype was recorded many times. The rearrangement joins TRBV29-1 to TRBJ2-3; possibly TRBD1 for D (6 bases). The germline V gene has CDR1 SQVTM and CDR2 ANQGSEA. The CDR3 runs to 12 residues. V lost 7 bases and J lost 2, with 10 bases in between. CDR3 nucleotide sequence: TGCAGCGGTAGACAGGCCACAGATACGCAGTATTTT. It is translated as CSGRQATDTQYF.

This clonotype was recorded at least ten times. The V gene is TRBV7-2, the J gene TRBJ2-5; 13 bases match TRBD2. J lost 3 bases, V lost 6 bases, and 4 bases had no gene match. This CDR3 has 15 amino acids. Germline V CDR1 and CDR2: SGHTA, FQGNSA. The CDR3 reads CASSRTSGGEETQYF. The CDR3, as DNA: TGTGCCAGCAGTCGGACTAGCGGGGGAGAAGAGACCCAGTACTTC.

The chain recombines TRBV2 with TRBJ1-3; no definite D call. Germline V gene data show CDR1 as SNHLY and CDR2 as FYNNEI. Between the trimmed V and J ends, which lost 4 bases and 4 bases, there was a span of 11 bases. The CDR3 contains 14 residues. The CDR3 DNA sequence: TGTGCCAGCAGTGGGACGCGTTCGGGAAACACCATATATTTT. It translates to CASSGTRSGNTIYF.

This clonotype showed up many times. The gene calls are TRBV5-1 and TRBJ1-2; TRBD1 agrees at 8 bases. V shed 5 bases, J shed 3 bases, and the junction held 3 bases outside the gene matches. Germline V gene lookup returns CDR1 SGHRS and CDR2 YFSETQ. This CDR3 region has 13 residues. Here the CDR3 reads CASSAGGDYGYTF. The DNA of the CDR3 is TGCGCCAGCAGTGCAGGGGGCGACTATGGCTACACCTTC.

This clonotype was observed a handful of times. The chain employs TRBV3-1 and TRBJ1-1; D possibly corresponds to TRBD1 (5 bases). CDR3 length: 15 amino acids. Germline values: CDR1 LGHDT, CDR2 YNNKEL (reference sequence). V was shortened by 4 bases and J by 0 bases, with 12 bases between the two germline ends. In nucleotides, the CDR3 is TGTGCCAGCAGCCCCAGGGTGGGCATGAACACTGAAGCTTTCTTT. Amino acids: CASSPRVGMNTEAFF.

The chain carries TRBV20-1 and TRBJ2-4; 8 nucleotides match TRBD2. The CDR3 length is 17 residues. Germline V gives CDR1 DFQATT, CDR2 SNEGSKA (reference sequence). V lost 2 bases to trimming and J lost 3 bases; unmatched junction nucleotides: 12. CDR3 nucleotide sequence: TGCAGTGCTAGAATCGGGCCAGCGGGGGAATTCAAAAACATTCAGTACTTC. Amino acid sequence: CSARIGPAGEFKNIQYF.

The CDR3 loop is CSATVAGPSYEQYF. The CDR3 DNA reads as TGCAGTGCAACAGTAGCGGGGCCCTCCTACGAGCAGTACTTC. The chain uses TRBV20-1 and TRBJ2-7, with TRBD2 identical over 8 bases. With V trimmed by 6 bases and J by 0 bases, 7 bases remained unmatched. The CDR3 consists of 14 residues. The V gene's germline CDR1 is DFQATT and CDR2 SNEGSKA (reference sequence).

This chain joins TRBV20-1 and TRBJ2-3; D is uncertain. This CDR3 region has 14 residues. Germline V lookup: CDR1 DFQATT, CDR2 SNEGSKA (reference sequence). The V end was cut by 2 bases, the J end by 6 bases, with 15 bases between. The DNA of the CDR3 is TGCAGTGCTAGACCAGGCGTTGAGGTCGATACGCAGTATTTT. As protein: CSARPGVEVDTQYF.

This clonotype has ten or more counts. CDR3 nucleotides: TGTGCCAGCAGCTTAGTCGACGGAGCCTATGGCTACACCTTC. Translating gives CASSLVDGAYGYTF. The chain joins TRBV7-2 to TRBJ1-2, with D unclear. This CDR3 spans 14 amino acids. V lost 1 base to trimming and J lost 4 bases, with 10 bases between them. In germline, CDR1 is SGHTA, CDR2 FQGNSA. Based on the CDR3 plus reference TRBV7-2 and TRBJ1-2, the full variable domain is GAGVSQSPSNKVTEKGKDVELRCDPISGHTALYWYRQSLGQGLEFLIYFQGNSAPDKSGLPSDRFSAERTGGSVSTLTIQRTQQEDSAVYLCASSLVDGAYGYTFGSGTRLTVV.

This clonotype appeared many times. The chain employs TRBV6-1 and TRBJ2-7, with a weak D call TRBD1 (6 bases). Germline CDR1 MNHNS, CDR2 SASEGT. Trimming took off 6 bases at V and 0 bases at J, with 12 bases between the two ends. The CDR3 runs to 14 residues. The CDR3 sequence: CASSPRDTSYEQYF. CDR3 nucleotide sequence: TGTGCCAGCAGCCCCCGGGACACCTCCTACGAGCAGTACTTC.

This clonotype was counted at least ten times. The CDR3: CASSPQRADTQYF. CDR3 coding DNA: TGTGCCAGCAGCCCGCAGCGGGCAGATACGCAGTATTTT. The genes are TRBV7-2 and TRBJ2-3; D is possibly TRBD2 (6 bases). The CDR3 is 13 residues long. The V end lost 5 bases, the J end lost 4 bases, and 10 bases lay between the germline ends. Germline V lookup: CDR1 SGHTA, CDR2 FQGNSA.

This clonotype was seen many times. The chain uses TRBV7-2 and TRBJ2-1, with D possibly TRBD1 on 5 matching bases. This CDR3 comprises 11 residues. Looked up from germline, CDR1 is SGHTA and CDR2 is FQGNSA. V was trimmed by 6 bases and J by 10 bases, leaving 10 bases between them. CDR3 sequence reads: CASSRRVEQFF. As DNA, the CDR3 is TGTGCCAGCAGTCGCAGGGTCGAGCAGTTCTTC.

This clonotype occurred a few times. The rearrangement uses TRBV4-1 and TRBJ2-3, with TRBD1 matching 10 bases. The length of the CDR3 is 15 residues. Germline CDR1 and CDR2: MGHRA and YSYEKL. V lost 1 base and J lost 4; bases outside the gene matches: 2. For the CDR3, the DNA is TGCGCCAGCAGCCAAGGACAGGGGGCCCCAGATACGCAGTATTTT. It is translated as CASSQGQGAPDTQYF.

This clonotype was observed many times. The rearrangement joins TRBV19 to TRBJ1-5; D not resolved. The CDR3 has 14 amino acids. Looked up from germline, CDR1 is LNHDA and CDR2 is SQIVND (reference sequence). The V gene lost 6 bases and the J gene lost 11 bases, with 20 bases spanning the gap. DNA of the CDR3: TGTGCCAGTAGCCGGGCCGGGTGGGAATGGACCCAGCATTTT. Translated: CASSRAGWEWTQHF.

This clonotype was seen only a few times. The chain links TRBV27 to TRBJ1-2; a weak D match, TRBD1 (6 bases). The CDR3 covers 13 residues. Trimming removed 3 bases at V and 8 bases at J, with 13 bases between. CDR1 and CDR2 (germline): MNHEY, SMNVEV (reference sequence). CDR3 in amino acids: CASSFRGAGGYTF. As DNA, the CDR3 is TGTGCCAGCAGTTTTCGGGGGGCTGGAGGCTACACCTTC.

There are many counts of this clonotype. The chain recombines TRBV20-1 with TRBJ1-2; D is uncertain. Between the trimmed V and J ends, which lost 7 bases and 3 bases, there was a span of 6 bases. Germline CDR1 reads DFQATT; CDR2 reads SNEGSKA (reference sequence). This CDR3 region has 10 residues. The chain's CDR3 is CSVHDYGYTF. For the CDR3, the DNA is TGCAGTGTCCATGACTATGGCTACACCTTC.

This clonotype was picked up many times. V gene TRBV24-1 combines with J gene TRBJ2-1; no reliable D call. The germline V gene encodes CDR1 KGHDR and CDR2 SFDVKD. CDR3 length: 12 amino acids. The V end was cut by 6 bases, the J end by 0 bases, with 2 bases between. CDR3 nucleotides: TGTGCCACCAGTCTCTCCTACAATGAGCAGTTCTTC. Amino acid sequence: CATSLSYNEQFF.